Sequencing of this T cell receptor beta chain was carried out in a study of OX40 agonist ivuxolimab in advanced cancers. Study-wide points: Some patients who did not respond also had low normalized T-cell clonal expansion. Dose levels from 0.1 to 3.0 mg/kg saw CD4+ and CD8+ blood T cells expand clonally by week 6.

Germline V lookup: CDR1 MDHEN, CDR2 SYDVKM. This CDR3 has 14 amino acids. The J segment lost 6 bases and the V segment lost 5 bases, leaving 5 bases of the junction unmatched. At cycle 4 day 1, cycle 7 day 1, and baseline, blood was sampled. This clone appeared a few times. Antigen specificity is unknown. The assay was immunoSEQ multiplex PCR, and TCRdb's table has in-frame clones only and misses some. The table records about 48,000 clones, roughly 85% of them present only once. The TCR originated in an adult with an advanced solid tumor such as melanoma, head and neck, liver or kidney cancer. Sequencing was performed on CD4+ or CD8+ T cells sorted from blood, taken in a trial of the OX40 agonist ivuxolimab. The chain couples TRBV28 to TRBJ1-1, with 11 nucleotides matching TRBD1. The CDR3 DNA sequence: TGTGCCAGCAGTCGGACAGGGGGCTTTGCTGAAGCTTTCTTT. As protein: CASSRTGGFAEAFF.